The present T cell receptor beta chain was sequenced within a study of naive and memory T cell subsets. Findings and caveats of the study: A few larger clonotypes appeared in naive repertoires, especially CD8, possibly memory cells re-expressing CD45RA. Between naive and memory subsets, TCR abundance power law exponents differed. Clonotypes here are unpaired alpha or beta chain sequences.

A few counts support this clonotype. Its antigen is currently unknown. Overnight CMV lysate stimulation of fresh PBMCs defined donor CMV status by CD4+ IFNgamma. Germline lookup yields CDR1 GTSNPN and CDR2 SVGIG (reference sequence). Between the trimmed V and J ends, which lost 5 bases and 4 bases, there was a span of 11 bases. The CDR3 is made up of 12 amino acids. Two oligonucleotides, mixed equimolar, formed the beta constant-region primer covering TRBC1 and TRBC2. Nested alpha and beta constant-region primers with the SP2 primer drove four PCR rounds on ligated cDNA. Ligation attached a single-stranded oligonucleotide with a 12-nucleotide UMI and the SP2 primer to the cDNA 3' end. From the UMI-ligation and nested PCR reads, TCRdb called clonotypes with MiXCR, one entry per CDR3 protein. This table holds approximately 100,000 distinct CDR3 sequences, about 15% found once.

This clonotype originated in a human donor in good health. Input material: naive CD8+ T cells from blood. The genes are TRBV30 and TRBJ1-2; perhaps TRBD1 as D (5 bases). The CDR3 sequence: CAWGGGSYGYTF. DNA for the CDR3: TGTGCCTGGGGCGGGGGAAGCTATGGCTACACCTTC.